The next 16 T cell receptor beta chains were all read from a single sample in a study of control samples from healthy donors and cancer patients. TCRdb's table, derived via immunoSEQ multiplex PCR, lists solely in-frame clones and lacks some. The sample records around 140,000 clones, roughly 89% being singletons. The material sequenced was blood. These receptors were taken from a man aged 18 to 30 in good health.

The chain employs TRBV15 and TRBJ2-3; D possibly matches TRBD1 or TRBD2 (5 bases each). Per the germline V gene, CDR1 is LNHNV and CDR2 is YYDKDF (reference sequence). This CDR3 spans 15 amino acids. Between the trimmed V and J ends, which lost 5 bases and 7 bases, there was a span of 19 bases. The CDR3: CATSGPGSSSYTQYF. The CDR3 nucleotides are TGTGCCACCAGCGGCCCAGGGAGCTCGTCTTATACGCAGTATTTT.

This sequence joins TRBV7-2 and TRBJ2-7, with 10 bases aligning to TRBD1. Trimming cost V 5 bases and J 3 bases; bases outside gene matches: 13. Germline loops: CDR1 SGHTA, CDR2 FQGNSA. This CDR3 has 17 residues. Here the CDR3 DNA reads TGTGCCAGCAGCGGAGTCGGGTCAGGGACAGGGGACTACGAGCAGTACTTC. Translation: CASSGVGSGTGDYEQYF.

The chain is built from TRBV10-1 and TRBJ2-3, with a tentative D call TRBD2 (5 bases). Germline lookup yields CDR1 WNHNN and CDR2 SYGVQD (reference sequence). V lost 3 bases and J 3 bases, leaving 10 bases between the germline ends. CDR3 length: 14 amino acids. The CDR3 here is CASSDGGTTDTQYF. CDR3 in DNA: TGCGCCAGCAGTGATGGAGGTACGACAGATACGCAGTATTTT.

The chain joins TRBV6-5 to TRBJ2-7; a possible D gene is TRBD1 (6 bases). V was trimmed by 6 bases and J by 0 bases, leaving 9 bases between them. CDR3 size: 13 residues. Germline CDR1 and CDR2: MNHEY and SVGAGI. The CDR3 DNA sequence: TGTGCCAGCAGGACAGGTAGCTCCTACGAGCAGTACTTC. It codes for CASRTGSSYEQYF.

This chain joins TRBV4-1 and TRBJ2-2, with TRBD2 matching 9 bases. CDR3 length: 16 residues. The V gene's germline CDR1 is MGHRA and CDR2 YSYEKL. Trimming cost V 2 bases and J 6 bases; bases outside gene matches: 7. CDR3 sequence reads: CASSQPAGGRAGELFF. Written as DNA, the CDR3 is TGCGCCAGCAGCCAACCGGCGGGGGGGCGGGCCGGGGAGCTGTTTTTT.

The chain employs TRBV6-1 and TRBJ2-7; 8 positions agree with TRBD2. Germline V CDR1 and CDR2: MNHNS, SASEGT. V was clipped by 1 base and J by 2 bases; unmatched bases: 4. The CDR3 covers 15 residues. The CDR3 is CASSEGLATPYEQYF. In DNA form, the CDR3 reads TGTGCCAGCAGTGAAGGACTAGCGACCCCCTACGAGCAGTACTTC.

The chain recombines TRBV9 with TRBJ1-1; D not certain. V lost 3 bases and J lost 0, with 12 bases in between. The CDR3 covers 15 residues. Germline V lookup: CDR1 SGDLS, CDR2 YYNGEE. CDR3 sequence (DNA): TGTGCCAGCAGCGAAGGATCGGGCGTGAACACTGAAGCTTTCTTT. Amino acids: CASSEGSGVNTEAFF.

The rearrangement links TRBV19 to TRBJ2-2; the match to TRBD1 covers 7 bases. V lost 6 bases to trimming and J lost 10 bases; unmatched junction nucleotides: 11. The CDR3 contains 14 residues. Germline loops: CDR1 LNHDA, CDR2 SQIVND (reference sequence). This CDR3 reads CASRGSWDSAELFF. In DNA form, the CDR3 reads TGTGCCAGTAGGGGTAGTTGGGACAGTGCGGAGCTGTTTTTT.

V is TRBV5-4 and J is TRBJ2-7, with 7 bases matching TRBD1. From germline, CDR1 is SGHNT and CDR2 YYREEE (reference sequence). CDR3 size: 16 residues. The ends lost 2 bases at V and 2 bases at J; junction bases unmatched: 10. CDR3 DNA sequence: TGTGCCAGCAGCTTCCCCCCGGGACAGTCGCCCTACGAGCAGTACTTC. Translated: CASSFPPGQSPYEQYF.

The V and J genes are TRBV6-5 and TRBJ2-7; D remains unclear. Trimming took 2 bases from V and 2 from J, leaving 13 bases between them. Germline-derived CDR1 and CDR2 are MNHEY and SVGAGI. The CDR3 runs to 15 residues. Here the CDR3 reads CASSYKRSAPYEQYF. The CDR3, as DNA: TGTGCCAGCAGTTACAAGAGGTCAGCGCCCTACGAGCAGTACTTC.

The chain links TRBV18 to TRBJ2-6; D call uncertain. The CDR3 extends over 16 amino acids. The germline V gene encodes CDR1 KGHSH and CDR2 LQKENI. Trimming removed 2 bases at V and 0 bases at J, with 8 bases between. As DNA, the CDR3 is TGTGCCAGCTCACCAGTGAGAGCCTCTGGGGCCAACGTCCTGACTTTC. It translates to CASSPVRASGANVLTF.

The chain uses TRBV29-1 and TRBJ2-1; D uncertain. In germline, CDR1 is SQVTM, CDR2 ANQGSEA. This CDR3 has 10 amino acids. V was cut by 8 bases and J by 4 bases, with 6 bases left in between. The CDR3 DNA sequence: TGCAGCTCACGGTACAATGAGCAGTTCTTC. Translation gives CSSRYNEQFF.

The V gene is TRBV6-5, the J gene TRBJ2-3; 12 nucleotides align to TRBD2. V lost 4 bases and J lost 4; bases outside the gene matches: 3. The CDR3 totals 15 residues. Germline assignment: CDR1 MNHEY and CDR2 SVGAGI. In DNA, the CDR3 is TGTGCCAGCAGTTCGACTAGCGGGGGACCAGATACGCAGTATTTT. It specifies CASSSTSGGPDTQYF.

The genes are TRBV5-1 and TRBJ2-1; D is undetermined. The length of the CDR3 is 15 residues. V was shortened by 0 bases and J by 3 bases, with 10 bases between the two germline ends. Germline lookup yields CDR1 SGHRS and CDR2 YFSETQ. DNA of the CDR3: TGCGCCAGCAGCTTGGTAGCAACTCTCTACAATGAGCAGTTCTTC. It yields the protein CASSLVATLYNEQFF.

CDR3 sequence reads: CASTLDRADAGELFF. The CDR3 DNA sequence: TGTGCCAGCACTCTGGACAGGGCTGACGCCGGGGAGCTGTTTTTT. V and J are TRBV2 and TRBJ2-2; 8 nucleotides align to TRBD1. Per germline, CDR1 SNHLY and CDR2 FYNNEI. The V and J ends lost 7 bases and 6 bases, in that order; junction bases with no gene match: 10. This CDR3 is 15 amino acids long.

This clone was found once. The rearrangement joins TRBV10-3 to TRBJ1-5; D perhaps matches TRBD1 (5 bases). Trimming stripped 3 bases from V and 8 bases from J, with 11 bases between. CDR1 is ENHRY and CDR2 is SYGVKD in the germline V gene. The CDR3 has 13 residues. This CDR3 reads CAISETRGEPQHF. The CDR3 nucleotides read TGTGCCATCAGTGAAACGAGAGGGGAGCCCCAGCATTTT.